This T cell receptor beta chain emerged from a study of yellow fever vaccine responses in identical twins (dated by TCRdb to the late 2010s). For context, the study as a whole: In the study, vaccine-responding T cell clones were precisely tracked in identical twins.

Worth noting for this clonotype: No cognate antigen has been identified for it. Base qualities are not at hand, and no much larger clone is one base apart.

The cysteine opens and the phenylalanine closes a CDR3 of 16 amino acids. The read is trimmed to its CDR3 DNA, 48 bases read in frame from base 1. Between the V and J ends, shortened by 0 bases and 0 bases respectively, the junction contains 12 bases. CDR1 and CDR2 were assigned from the germline V gene as SQVTM and ANQGSEA. Library preparation used RT-PCR. The run used an Illumina HiSeq 2500. TCRdb reworked the public reads: Q25 trimming with fastp, MiXCR clone assembly, productive beta chains retained. Rows merge per CDR3 protein into single entries with the most common DNA and genes. Present in this sample are about 11,000 distinct CDR3 sequences, 77% of which were seen just once. The ten most abundant clones make up almost 7.5% of the sample. Points the paper makes about the study in general: The T cell response to vaccination in identical twins was reported by the authors to appear partly convergent and partly personalized.

This clonotype was sampled from a woman aged 18-35 years who received the yellow fever vaccine. Donor details come from another sample of the same person, matched by shared clones. Specimen: T cells from blood (PBMCs), unsorted or a sorted subset (not recorded which), collected before or after yellow fever vaccination (not recorded which). This receptor chain uses TRBV29-1 and TRBJ2-1; the D gene cannot be resolved beyond TRBD1 or TRBD2, each matching 5 bases. The DNA reads TGCAGCGTTGAAGATACTGGGGGTGTCTCCTACAATGAGCAGTTCTTC. Translated, this is CSVEDTGGVSYNEQFF.